The entry that follows covers one TCR beta chain sequence. The record originates from a study of blood T cell repertoires in COVID-19. In the study overall: Donors in the United States, Italy and Spain gave samples during acute or convalescent COVID-19. T cells, B-cell-depleted T cells, or PBMCs provided the cDNA or gDNA that served as material.

The CDR3 runs to 15 residues. Germline lookup yields CDR1 LNHDA and CDR2 SQIVND (reference sequence). Trimming pared 4 bases from V and 5 bases from J, leaving 17 bases between. Original methodology: Reference gene primer amplification in the assay estimated nucleated cell counts. Using immunoSEQ multiplex PCR, the repertoire was profiled, and TCRdb retains in-frame clones only, with some absent. For V, J and clone size, that table is used; D and trimming come from the DNA. Counted here are fewer than 250,000 clones, about four fifths occurring once; the ten biggest clones make up about 4%. This chain joins TRBV19 and TRBJ2-5; maybe TRBD1 (5 bases). The clonotype originates from a man aged 50-59 years with acute or convalescent COVID-19. Sample: peripheral blood. CDR3 DNA sequence: TGTGCCAGTAGTACCTTGGACACGTCCGGGGAGACCCAGTACTTC. Its protein product is CASSTLDTSGETQYF.